This T cell receptor beta chain was recorded in a study of blood T cells in healthy people across ages. Together with a sample-barcoded 5' primer, a J-beta primer mix was included in a second PCR lasting roughly 6 to 12 cycles. Each cDNA was tagged by a template-switch adaptor containing 12 random nucleotides. MiXCR, run by TCRdb on the 5' RACE reads, gives a single entry per CDR3 protein. Among 1.5 million to 2 million distinct CDR3 sequences, approximately 30% were seen once, and the ten largest hold over 7%. This clonotype was seen many times. The germline V gene encodes CDR1 SQVTM and CDR2 ANQGSEA. This CDR3 has 20 residues. Germline trimming cut 8 bases from V and 0 bases from J; bases unmatched to any gene: 21.

The clonotype originates from a young woman in good health. Specimen: blood. This rearrangement joins TRBV29-1 to TRBJ2-6; 8 bases map to TRBD1. The CDR3 reads CSPFLRQGKIVYSGANVLTF. The CDR3 nucleotides are TGCAGCCCGTTTCTGAGACAGGGGAAGATTGTCTACTCTGGGGCCAACGTCCTGACTTTC.